Listed below are T cell receptor beta chains from one sample, sequenced in a study of cytomegalovirus exposure and HLA in healthy donors. The table came from immunoSEQ multiplex PCR; TCRdb's copy has only in-frame clones and leaves some out. The repertoire holds around 140,000 clones, with 77% as singletons. Sequenced: PBMCs. Receptors were obtained from a woman between 40 and 55 years old in good health and CMV-seronegative. Both conserved end residues are trimmed from each CDR3. Clone size, where shown, is once, few, many, or a class for clones that have expanded.

V gene	J gene	clone size	CDR3 protein
TRBV28	TRBJ1-1	-	ASSPLDRNTEAF
TRBV6-5	TRBJ1-2	-	ASSYRETTGWGYT
TRBV4-1	TRBJ1-5	-	ASSLRPGQGNQPQH
TRBV5-1	TRBJ1-1	few	ASSLALMNTEAF
TRBV7-9	TRBJ1-2	-	ASSYISGDSGYT
TRBV5-6	TRBJ1-5	-	ASSLDRNQPQH
TRBV25-1	TRBJ1-1	-	ASRAAGGLAF
TRBV5-1	TRBJ2-7	-	ASSPTGTRTREQY
TRBV5-4	TRBJ1-1	few	ASSFSAGTEAF
TRBV27	TRBJ1-6	-	ASRRQENSPLH
TRBV7-2	TRBJ2-3	-	ASSYDPTSTDTQY
TRBV4-2	TRBJ2-4	-	ASSQASEILAKNIQY
TRBV18	TRBJ1-1	-	ASSTSTGGSTEAF
TRBV27	TRBJ2-7	-	ASSFYRDRGYEQY
TRBV7-2	TRBJ2-7	-	ASSLIVSRGYEQY
TRBV2	TRBJ1-5	few	ASRNLQGGQPQH
TRBV5-1	TRBJ2-2	many	ASSSGVRAGELF
TRBV5-1	TRBJ2-2	-	ASSLQGWNTGELF
TRBV20-1	TRBJ2-5	few	SAKLGPTKY
TRBV28	TRBJ1-1	few	ASSLPRTGTRTEAF
TRBV7-9	TRBJ2-5	-	ASSFGSGTGLQETQY
TRBV13	TRBJ1-5	-	ASSLRDRSNQPQH
TRBV5-1	TRBJ1-1	few	ASSLGEPNTEAF
TRBV7-2	TRBJ2-7	-	ASSSIQGKQY
TRBV5-1	TRBJ2-1	-	ASSFGGAGYEQF
TRBV7-2	TRBJ1-4	-	ASSTAAKLF
TRBV20-1	TRBJ1-5	-	SASRVEPQH
TRBV19	TRBJ2-6	-	ASCGRGSSGANVLT
TRBV27	TRBJ2-7	-	ASSYRDSYEQY
TRBV7-2	TRBJ2-3	-	ASSKRAGAVDTQY
TRBV7-2	TRBJ1-2	-	ASSLAPGQGAGGYT
TRBV5-6	TRBJ2-7	-	ASSPTGTTSYVEQY
TRBV5-1	TRBJ1-1	-	ASSSATALNTEAF
TRBV27	TRBJ2-7	once	ASRRGGGEQY
TRBV4-1	TRBJ1-4	-	ASSQVSLNEKLF
TRBV27	TRBJ1-5	-	ASSLAGVSNQPQH
TRBV5-8	TRBJ1-1	-	ASSFDRGSAF
TRBV5-6	TRBJ1-1	once	ASSLVLGNTEAF
TRBV4-3	TRBJ1-6	-	ASSQGIFGQGSSYNSPLH